The 32 T cell receptor beta chains presented below share a single source sample, sequenced in a study of CD8 T cells in ankylosing spondylitis. General study results and limits: There was a TCR beta motif, made of fewer than 10 highly homologous variants, that appeared characteristic of ankylosing spondylitis blood.

Using its own MiXCR run on the 5' RACE reads, TCRdb lists one record per CDR3 protein. The table shows approximately 500,000 distinct CDR3 sequences, with 10% to 15% occurring only once. The antigens these receptors bind are not known. Source material: blood, either unsorted or a sorted T cell fraction (not recorded which). Receptors originate from a male donor with ankylosing spondylitis.

V and J are TRBV5-1 and TRBJ1-2; possible D gene TRBD1, 5 bases. CDR1 and CDR2 from the germline V gene are SGHRS and YFSETQ. Trimming cost V 7 bases and J 1 base, with 20 bases left between them. There are 16 residues in the CDR3. The CDR3 is CASGQETETINYGYTF. CDR3 in DNA: TGCGCCAGCGGGCAAGAGACAGAGACCATTAACTATGGCTACACCTTC.

V is TRBV2 and J is TRBJ2-7, with TRBD2 matching 7 bases. The CDR3 runs to 14 residues. Per germline, CDR1 SNHLY and CDR2 FYNNEI. The V segment lost 1 base and the J segment 3 bases; nucleotides outside the gene matches: 3. CDR3 amino acids: CASSEGLAIYEQYF. CDR3 DNA: TGTGCCAGCAGTGAAGGACTAGCCATCTACGAGCAGTACTTC.

V is TRBV7-9 and J is TRBJ2-2; D might be TRBD2 (6 bases). There are 17 residues in the CDR3. With 1 base removed from V and 6 bases from J, the gap between germline ends came to 18 bases. Germline-derived CDR1 and CDR2 are SEHNR and FQNEAQ (reference sequence). This CDR3 reads CASSLVIESGSPGELFF. In DNA, the CDR3 is TGTGCCAGCAGCTTAGTTATCGAATCCGGGAGCCCCGGGGAGCTGTTTTTT. The complete variable domain, with remaining parts taken from reference TRBV7-9 and TRBJ2-2, reads DTGVSQNPRHKITKRGQNVTFRCDPISEHNRLYWYRQTLGQGPEFLTYFQNEAQLEKSRLLSDRFSAERPKGSFSTLEIQRTEQGDSAMYLCASSLVIESGSPGELFFGEGSRLTVL.

This clonotype has only one observation. The V gene is TRBV7-2, the J gene TRBJ1-3; D not resolved. Germline CDR1 reads SGHTA; CDR2 reads FQGNSA. The V gene lost 5 bases and the J gene lost 0 bases, with 17 bases spanning the gap. There are 17 residues in the CDR3. Here the CDR3 reads CASSPQPAGFSGNTIYF. The DNA for the CDR3 is TGTGCCAGCAGCCCACAACCGGCGGGTTTCTCTGGAAACACCATATATTTT.

The chain links TRBV18 to TRBJ2-3; 7 bases match TRBD1. CDR1 is KGHSH, CDR2 LQKENI, per germline. CDR3 length equals 14 residues. Unmatched junction bases numbered 8, after V lost 6 bases and J lost 5 bases. CDR3 protein: CASSPTGSGDTQYF. Written as DNA, the CDR3 is TGTGCCAGCTCTCCGACAGGGTCGGGAGATACGCAGTATTTT.

On this clonotype: The CDR3 does not close with the conserved phenylalanine or tryptophan, likely indicating a read error. This chain links TRBV7-6 with TRBJ1-5; the match to TRBD1 covers 8 bases. The CDR3 spans 16 residues. Germline V lookup: CDR1 SGHVS, CDR2 FNYEAQ. Trimming took 5 bases from V and 1 from J; bases not matched to a gene: 7. The CDR3 reads CASSPAGGASNQPQHS. Written as DNA, the CDR3 is TGTGCCAGCAGCCCAGCAGGGGGCGCGAGCAATCAGCCCCAGCATTCT.

The genes are TRBV5-8 and TRBJ2-1; D not certain. CDR3 length equals 14 residues. Looked up from germline, CDR1 is SGHTS and CDR2 is YDEGEE. Trimming shortened V by 4 bases and J by 3 bases, and 11 bases separated the two germline ends. CDR3 in DNA: TGTGCCAGCAGCCCCCCTGGATACTACAATGAGCAGTTCTTC. Its protein product is CASSPPGYYNEQFF.

The chain combines TRBV3-1 with TRBJ1-2, with TRBD1 matching 10 bases. Germline-derived CDR1 and CDR2 are LGHDT and YNNKEL (reference sequence). The CDR3 sequence is 14 residues long. With 4 bases clipped from V and 3 bases from J, the junction kept 2 bases outside the gene matches. As DNA, the CDR3 is TGTGCCAGCAGCCCGGGACAGGGGCACTATGGCTACACCTTC. It yields the protein CASSPGQGHYGYTF.

This clonotype has more than one count but fewer than ten. V is TRBV24-1 and J is TRBJ2-2; D is undetermined. With 0 bases removed from V and 0 bases from J, the gap between germline ends came to 7 bases. The length of the CDR3 is 16 residues. Germline CDR1 and CDR2: KGHDR and SFDVKD. The DNA of the CDR3 is TGTGCCACCAGTGATTTGCGAATCTCGAACACCGGGGAGCTGTTTTTT. It yields the protein CATSDLRISNTGELFF.

Many counts were recorded for this clonotype. This rearrangement joins TRBV11-2 to TRBJ2-7; no reliable D call. V dropped 8 bases and J dropped 2 bases, with 13 bases sitting between them. Germline V gene data show CDR1 as SGHAT and CDR2 as FQNNGV. There are 13 residues in the CDR3. The CDR3 is CASGSHATYEQYF. CDR3 in DNA: TGTGCCAGCGGGTCCCACGCCACCTACGAGCAGTACTTC.

This clonotype has ten or more counts. The gene calls are TRBV20-1 and TRBJ1-4; D is undetermined. Trimming shortened V by 5 bases and J by 5 bases, and 6 bases separated the two germline ends. Germline CDR1 and CDR2: DFQATT and SNEGSKA (reference sequence). This CDR3 region has 11 residues. The CDR3 DNA follows: TGCAGTGCTGGAGCGAATGAAAAACTGTTTTTT. Residues: CSAGANEKLFF.

This clonotype was counted only a few times. The V and J genes are TRBV7-2 and TRBJ2-1, with unresolved D. V lost 5 bases to trimming and J lost 8 bases, with 7 bases between them. Germline V gene data show CDR1 as SGHTA and CDR2 as FQGNSA. The CDR3 loop spans 11 amino acids. The CDR3 DNA follows: TGTGCCAGCAGCGCCGAGGATGAGCAGTTCTTC. It specifies CASSAEDEQFF.

The CDR3 bases are TGTGCCAGCAGAGCAGACGGCCTGGTTTTTGAAAAACTGTTTTTT. It translates to CASRADGLVFEKLFF. The chain uses TRBV7-9 and TRBJ1-4; D remains unclear. The CDR3 consists of 15 residues. Germline V gene data show CDR1 as SEHNR and CDR2 as FQNEAQ (reference sequence). Trimming took off 6 bases at V and 7 bases at J, with 18 bases between the two ends.

This clonotype was recorded many times. This rearrangement joins TRBV5-1 to TRBJ2-7; 12 bases are a match to TRBD2. Germline V lookup: CDR1 SGHRS, CDR2 YFSETQ. V lost 4 bases to trimming and J lost 5 bases; unmatched junction nucleotides: 7. The CDR3 covers 15 residues. Written as DNA, the CDR3 is TGCGCCAGCAGCCCTCGACTAGCGGGAGCCCACGAGCAGTACTTC. It is translated as CASSPRLAGAHEQYF.

This clonotype was seen at least ten times. The genes are TRBV20-1 and TRBJ2-3, with 10 nucleotides matching TRBD2. Germline V CDR1 and CDR2: DFQATT, SNEGSKA (reference sequence). Trimming took 5 bases from V and 1 from J; bases not matched to a gene: 6. This CDR3 region has 15 residues. The CDR3 DNA is TGCAGTGCTGGACTAGCGGCCCTCGGCACAGATACGCAGTATTTT. Translating it yields CSAGLAALGTDTQYF.

The genes are TRBV9 and TRBJ2-1, with 7 bases that match TRBD2. J lost 8 bases, V lost 5 bases, and 10 bases had no gene match. The CDR3 sequence is 14 residues long. CDR1 SGDLS and CDR2 YYNGEE come from the germline V gene. The CDR3 DNA is TGTGCCAGCAGTGGAGGACTAGTACAGGATGAGCAGTTCTTC. This translates into CASSGGLVQDEQFF.

There are a few counts of this clonotype. V and J are TRBV27 and TRBJ2-7; 10 bases agree with TRBD1. This CDR3 spans 13 amino acids. Per germline, CDR1 MNHEY and CDR2 SMNVEV (reference sequence). The trim removed 6 bases at V and 2 bases at J, leaving 1 base unmatched. DNA for the CDR3: TGTGCCAGCAGGGGACAGGGGACCTACGAGCAGTACTTC. It is translated as CASRGQGTYEQYF.

This clonotype was counted only a few times. The chain recombines TRBV20-1 with TRBJ1-6; D is perhaps TRBD1 (6 bases). The V gene's germline CDR1 is DFQATT and CDR2 SNEGSKA (reference sequence). The germline V and J ends were trimmed by 3 bases and 7 bases, with 10 bases remaining between them. The CDR3 has 13 residues. CDR3 amino acids: CSASGQGNSPLHF. The CDR3 region has the DNA TGCAGTGCTAGTGGCCAGGGGAATTCACCCCTCCACTTT.

This clonotype was observed at least ten times. This chain connects TRBV20-1 to TRBJ2-1, with a weak D call TRBD2 (5 bases). Trimming took 0 bases from V and 7 from J, leaving 7 bases between them. Germline assignment: CDR1 DFQATT and CDR2 SNEGSKA (reference sequence). The CDR3 is made up of 12 amino acids. The CDR3 spells CSAREWENEQFF. CDR3 DNA: TGCAGTGCTAGAGAGTGGGAGAATGAGCAGTTCTTC.

This clonotype was observed a few times. The J gene is TRBJ2-5, the V gene TRBV15, with D perhaps matching TRBD2 (5 bases). Germline V gene lookup returns CDR1 LNHNV and CDR2 YYDKDF (reference sequence). V lost 6 bases and J 5 bases, leaving 22 bases between the germline ends. The CDR3 consists of 16 residues. Written as DNA, the CDR3 is TGTGCCACCAGGGACCCGGACTTCCTCACGAGTGAGACCCAGTACTTC. This sequence encodes CATRDPDFLTSETQYF.

This clonotype has just a few counts. The rearrangement links TRBV5-1 to TRBJ2-1, with no clear D. V gave up 0 bases and J gave up 0 bases, with 16 bases separating them. CDR1 is SGHRS, CDR2 YFSETQ, per germline. This CDR3 contains 18 residues. The CDR3 sequence is CASSLGRVKYSSYNEQFF. CDR3 in DNA: TGCGCCAGCAGCTTGGGCCGAGTTAAATACTCCTCCTACAATGAGCAGTTCTTC.

CDR3 nucleotide sequence: TGTGCCAGCAGGAACAGGGGATACAACGAGCAGTACTTC. This codes for CASRNRGYNEQYF. The genes are TRBV2 and TRBJ2-7; 7 positions agree with TRBD1. This CDR3 comprises 13 residues. The V and J ends lost 6 bases and 5 bases, in that order; junction bases with no gene match: 7. CDR1 and CDR2 from the germline V gene are SNHLY and FYNNEI.

CDR3 nucleotide sequence: TGTGCCAGCACCGAACAGGGGAACACTGAAGCTTTCTTT. Its protein product is CASTEQGNTEAFF. The chain links TRBV14 to TRBJ1-1, with a weak D call TRBD1 (6 bases). Germline-derived CDR1 and CDR2 are SGHDN and FVKESK. Trimming pared 7 bases from V and 1 base from J, leaving 10 bases between. The CDR3 consists of 13 residues.

This clonotype has at least ten counts. The gene calls are TRBV5-1 and TRBJ2-3; D is tentatively TRBD1 or TRBD2 (6 bases each). Germline-derived CDR1 and CDR2 are SGHRS and YFSETQ. The CDR3 has 16 amino acids. V lost 7 bases, J lost 1 base, and 19 bases lay in between. CDR3 sequence: CASGEVRGRGTDTQYF. In DNA, the CDR3 is TGCGCCAGCGGAGAGGTCCGGGGGCGCGGCACAGATACGCAGTATTTT.

This clonotype was observed a handful of times. The rearrangement links TRBV3-1 to TRBJ1-2; no reliable D call. V was shortened by 1 base and J by 7 bases, with 13 bases between the two germline ends. Germline lookup yields CDR1 LGHDT and CDR2 YNNKEL (reference sequence). The CDR3 totals 14 residues. The CDR3 DNA is TGTGCCAGCAGCCAAGTGGCTGGGCTGGGTGGCTACACCTTC. It translates to CASSQVAGLGGYTF.

The gene calls are TRBV27 and TRBJ2-3; D gene uncertain. Germline assignment: CDR1 MNHEY and CDR2 SMNVEV (reference sequence). The CDR3 is 13 amino acids. Trimming left V 2 bases short and J 4 bases short, with 7 bases between. CDR3: CASSLIIADTQYF. The CDR3 DNA reads TGTGCCAGCAGTTTAATTATTGCAGATACGCAGTATTTT.

In its sample, this clonotype was seen a few times. The V gene is TRBV4-1, the J gene TRBJ2-1; D perhaps matches TRBD2 (6 bases). CDR3 size: 17 residues. V shed 0 bases and J shed 0 bases, with 12 bases lying between them. Germline CDR1 MGHRA, CDR2 YSYEKL. CDR3 DNA sequence: TGCGCCAGCAGCCAAGATCAAGCGGGCGGCTCCTACAATGAGCAGTTCTTC. Amino acids: CASSQDQAGGSYNEQFF.

This clonotype was counted many times. The chain couples TRBV11-2 to TRBJ2-1; no clear D gene. CDR1 is SGHAT, CDR2 FQNNGV, per germline. The CDR3 loop spans 13 amino acids. The V end was cut by 0 bases, the J end by 5 bases, with 5 bases between. CDR3 sequence: CASSLEVNNEQFF. The DNA for the CDR3 is TGTGCCAGCAGCTTAGAGGTAAACAATGAGCAGTTCTTC.

This clonotype was counted a few times. V and J are TRBV5-6 and TRBJ2-7, with D hard to call. The CDR3 has 13 residues. Germline CDR1 is SGHDT and CDR2 is YYEEEE. The V end was cut by 3 bases, the J end by 4 bases, with 11 bases between. The CDR3 region is CASSSTRDYEQYV. DNA for the CDR3: TGTGCCAGCAGCTCCACAAGGGATTACGAGCAGTACGTC.

The sample holds a few counts of this clonotype. V usage is TRBV29-1 and J usage is TRBJ2-3; 7 bases are a match to TRBD2. Germline V lookup: CDR1 SQVTM, CDR2 ANQGSEA. The CDR3 sequence is 14 residues long. V shed 7 bases, J shed 0 bases, and the junction held 7 bases outside the gene matches. The CDR3 nucleotides read TGCAGCGCCGAGCGGGGTGTTAGCACAGATACGCAGTATTTT. This gives the protein CSAERGVSTDTQYF.

This clonotype was detected only a few times. The CDR3 region is CASSFAQGSYEQYV. The CDR3 bases are TGTGCCAGCAGTTTCGCACAGGGGTCCTACGAGCAGTACGTC. The rearrangement joins TRBV28 to TRBJ2-7; 7 nucleotides line up with TRBD1. The CDR3 length is 14 residues. Per the germline V gene, CDR1 is MDHEN and CDR2 is SYDVKM. Trimming took 3 bases from V and 1 from J; bases not matched to a gene: 3.

This clonotype was seen more than once but under ten times. The J gene is TRBJ2-1, the V gene TRBV12-3 or TRBV12-4; D call uncertain. V was clipped by 1 base and J by 7 bases, with 20 bases between them. CDR3 length equals 17 residues. The CDR3 is CASSLGPWLGGINEQFF. DNA for the CDR3: TGTGCCAGCAGTTTAGGCCCGTGGTTAGGTGGGATTAATGAGCAGTTCTTC.